The clone carrying this TCR beta chain showed up just a few times. The antigen is not known. The data derive from a study of identical twins. Study results and caveats: Donors were not followed over many years; analysis was cross-sectional. Within beta out-of-frame sequences, the excess sharing observed between twins was weaker.

One entry per CDR3 protein, called by TCRdb with MiXCR from the 5' RACE reads. The sample shows hundreds of thousands of distinct CDR3 sequences, 21% of them seen only once. V shed 6 bases and J shed 1 base, with 15 bases lying between them. This CDR3 has 15 amino acids. The germline gives CDR1 SGHTA, CDR2 FQGNSA. These data also featured in a second study, about T cells expressing NK-cell markers. From that study: The study found these clonotypes also leading the CD3+CD56-NKG2C+ fraction in a few donors.

This TCR derives from a woman aged 18-29 years in good health. The chain couples TRBV7-2 to TRBJ2-5, with D hard to call. The sequencing sample was made of PBMCs. For the CDR3, the DNA is TGTGCCAGCAGTTTAATGAGGTCCCTCCAAGAGACCCAGTACTTC. It yields the protein CASSLMRSLQETQYF.